The 27 T cell receptor beta chains reported below all come from one sample, sequenced in a study of T cells in Graves' hyperthyroidism and ophthalmopathy. Researchers took RNA transcripts and amplified the TCR beta CDR3 regions from them. An initial round of RT-PCR targeting the TCR CDR3 relied on the HTBI primer set. TCRdb reprocessed the multiplex PCR reads via MiXCR and lists one record per CDR3 protein. The repertoire holds about 420,000 distinct CDR3 sequences, with roughly 14% as singletons. Sequenced sample: blood. The source of these receptors is a woman aged 18-29 years with Graves' hyperthyroidism.

This chain joins TRBV7-9 and TRBJ2-2; 7 positions agree with TRBD1. The germline V gene has CDR1 SEHNR and CDR2 FQNEAQ (reference sequence). J lost 3 bases, V lost 5 bases, and 3 bases had no gene match. The CDR3 spans 14 residues. In DNA, the CDR3 is TGTGCCAGCAGCGTGGGACAGTACACCGGGGAGCTGTTTTTT. This codes for CASSVGQYTGELFF.

The table lists this clonotype with many counts. The V gene is TRBV6-2 or TRBV6-3, the J gene TRBJ2-5; D is unclear. In germline, CDR1 is MNHEY, CDR2 SVGEGT. V gave up 2 bases and J gave up 1 base, with 11 bases separating them. This CDR3 is built from 15 residues. The CDR3 loop reads CASSYGLSPQETQYF. DNA for the CDR3: TGTGCCAGCAGTTACGGCTTGTCACCCCAAGAGACCCAGTACTTC.

This clonotype was counted once. The chain has TRBV2 and TRBJ2-7; 7 positions agree with TRBD1. This CDR3 contains 15 residues. Germline-derived CDR1 and CDR2 are SNHLY and FYNNEI. After removal of 1 base from V and 4 bases from J, the junction contained 7 bases not matched to a gene. CDR3 loop: CASSEDGQDLYEQYF. The CDR3, as DNA: TGTGCCAGCAGTGAAGATGGACAGGACTTATACGAGCAGTACTTC.

This clonotype was seen only a few times. The chain is built from TRBV12-3 or TRBV12-4 and TRBJ1-1; unclear D gene. V was shortened by 3 bases and J by 10 bases, with 18 bases between the two germline ends. The CDR3 extends over 14 amino acids. Here the CDR3 reads CASSLEPNEGGAFF. CDR3 nucleotides: TGTGCCAGCAGTTTGGAACCGAATGAAGGTGGAGCTTTCTTT.

This clonotype appeared a few times. The chain carries TRBV11-1 and TRBJ2-2, with TRBD2 as a possible D gene (6 bases). V lost 7 bases and J lost 6, with 18 bases in between. Germline V gene sequence: CDR1 SGHAT, CDR2 FQDESV (reference sequence). This CDR3 region has 15 residues. The CDR3 is CASNPRSRGSGELFF. The DNA of the CDR3 is TGTGCCAGCAATCCGCGCTCCCGGGGGTCCGGGGAGCTGTTTTTT.

This clonotype was recorded many times. The V gene is TRBV6-1, the J gene TRBJ2-3; TRBD2 agrees at 8 bases. Germline V gene data show CDR1 as MNHNS and CDR2 as SASEGT. The V segment lost 7 bases and the J segment 7 bases; nucleotides outside the gene matches: 7. This CDR3 contains 13 residues. CDR3 in amino acids: CASTPGGAYTQYF. In DNA form, the CDR3 reads TGTGCCAGCACCCCCGGGGGGGCGTATACGCAGTATTTT.

This clonotype occurred a few times. The V call is TRBV19, the J call TRBJ1-2; unclear D gene. Germline V gene sequence: CDR1 LNHDA, CDR2 SQIVND (reference sequence). Trimming removed 3 bases from V and 3 bases from J, with 11 bases in between. There are 14 residues in the CDR3. The CDR3 DNA reads as TGTGCCAGTAGTATCCGTTCCGGGGACTATGGCTACACCTTC. Its protein is CASSIRSGDYGYTF. Full variable domain (remainder filled in from reference TRBV19 and TRBJ1-2): DGGITQSPKYLFRKEGQNVTLSCEQNLNHDAMYWYRQDPGQGLRLIYYSQIVNDFQKGDIAEGYSVSREKKESFPLTVTSAQKNPTAFYLCASSIRSGDYGYTFGSGTRLTVV.

This chain's CDR3 is CASSYGLAGAPVGNEQFF. CDR3 DNA: TGTGCCAGCAGTTATGGTCTAGCGGGGGCCCCTGTGGGTAATGAGCAGTTCTTC. V is TRBV6-1 and J is TRBJ2-1; TRBD2 matches at 10 bases. Unmatched junction bases numbered 17, after V lost 5 bases and J lost 7 bases. Per the germline V gene, CDR1 is MNHNS and CDR2 is SASEGT. CDR3 length: 18 residues.

Ten or more counts support this clonotype. CDR3 bases: TGTGCCAGCAGCCCCTGGAGGACGGGACTAGCGGGAAGGCAAGAGACCCAGTACTTC. Translated: CASSPWRTGLAGRQETQYF. The rearrangement joins TRBV11-2 to TRBJ2-5; 13 nucleotides match TRBD2. The CDR3 runs to 19 residues. J gave up 2 bases and V 5 bases, and 14 bases lay outside the gene matches. Germline lookup yields CDR1 SGHAT and CDR2 FQNNGV.

This clonotype was detected a few times. One junction end does not reproduce the germline sequence, and a read error may be involved. The chain uses TRBV24-1 and TRBJ1-1; 9 bases match TRBD1. The V gene's germline CDR1 is KGHDR and CDR2 SFDVKD. The CDR3 has 15 amino acids. The CDR3 sequence is CATSDPTGGNTEAFF. The CDR3 DNA reads as TGTGCCACCAGTGACCCGACAGGGGGGAACACTGAAGCTTTCTTC.

This clonotype has ten or more counts. This sequence joins TRBV15 and TRBJ1-1; D perhaps matches TRBD1 (5 bases). The germline CDR1 and CDR2 sequences are LNHNV and YYDKDF (reference sequence). This CDR3 is 17 amino acids long. V was cut by 3 bases and J by 5 bases, with 22 bases left in between. The CDR3 loop reads CATSREGGEQGLTEAFF. CDR3 DNA: TGTGCCACCAGCAGGGAAGGAGGCGAGCAGGGCCTGACTGAAGCTTTCTTT.

This clonotype has ten or more counts. The genes are TRBV11-2 and TRBJ2-2, with 7 bases that match TRBD1. Per germline, CDR1 SGHAT and CDR2 FQNNGV. V gave up 1 base and J gave up 2 bases; unmatched junction bases: 4. The CDR3 is 16 amino acids. CDR3 protein: CASSLAGTVNTGELFF. In DNA form, the CDR3 reads TGTGCCAGCAGCTTAGCTGGGACAGTTAACACCGGGGAGCTGTTTTTT.

This clonotype has more than one count but fewer than ten. This chain uses TRBV19 with TRBJ1-5; TRBD1 agrees at 7 bases. Trimming took 4 bases from V and 6 from J; bases not matched to a gene: 12. The CDR3 totals 16 residues. Per germline, CDR1 LNHDA and CDR2 SQIVND (reference sequence). CDR3 nucleotide sequence: TGTGCCAGTAGTACCCGACAGGGAAGTGTCGGTCAGCCCCAGCATTTT. Its translation is CASSTRQGSVGQPQHF. Filled out from reference TRBV19 and TRBJ1-5, the complete variable domain reads DGGITQSPKYLFRKEGQNVTLSCEQNLNHDAMYWYRQDPGQGLRLIYYSQIVNDFQKGDIAEGYSVSREKKESFPLTVTSAQKNPTAFYLCASSTRQGSVGQPQHFGDGTRLSIL.

This clonotype was counted at least ten times. The chain joins TRBV2 to TRBJ2-1; TRBD1 agrees at 9 bases. The CDR3 runs 16 residues. V was pared by 6 bases and J by 6 bases, with 12 bases of the junction left unmatched. The germline CDR1 and CDR2 sequences are SNHLY and FYNNEI. In nucleotides, the CDR3 is TGTGCCAGCAGCCCAACCGGGACAGGGACGACCAATGAGCAGTTCTTC. This translates into CASSPTGTGTTNEQFF.

This clonotype was detected only a few times. V is TRBV7-3 and J is TRBJ2-3; D is perhaps TRBD1 (6 bases). This CDR3 comprises 16 residues. Trimming took 2 bases from V and 3 from J, leaving 15 bases between them. CDR1 SGHTA and CDR2 FQGTGA come from the germline V gene. CDR3 nucleotides: TGTGCCAGCAGCTTATATGGGGGCAGAGAAACAGATACGCAGTATTTT. It translates to CASSLYGGRETDTQYF.

This clonotype was detected ten times or more. The chain couples TRBV28 to TRBJ2-2; D remains unclear. Per germline, CDR1 MDHEN and CDR2 SYDVKM. V was shortened by 6 bases and J by 7 bases, with 15 bases between the two germline ends. The CDR3 consists of 14 residues. The CDR3 region is CASRNGPPNGELFF. CDR3 in DNA: TGTGCCAGCAGGAACGGCCCCCCTAACGGGGAGCTGTTTTTT.

This clonotype has only a few counts. V usage is TRBV12-3 or TRBV12-4 and J usage is TRBJ2-2; the D gene is possibly TRBD1 (6 bases). Trimming took off 4 bases at V and 11 bases at J, with 17 bases between the two ends. The CDR3 covers 14 residues. For the CDR3, the DNA is TGTGCCAGCAGTTCTCCGGCAGGGGAATTTGAGCTGTTTTTT. Its protein product is CASSSPAGEFELFF.

This clonotype showed up many times. CDR3 sequence (DNA): TGTGCCAGCAGTTCACTAGCGCGAAACTCCTACGAGCAGTACTTC. This sequence encodes CASSSLARNSYEQYF. J is TRBJ2-7 and V is TRBV13, with 7 bases aligning to TRBD2. CDR1 and CDR2 (germline): PRHDT, FYEKMQ (reference sequence). The CDR3 has 15 residues. V shed 6 bases, J shed 0 bases, and the junction held 8 bases outside the gene matches. Supplemented by reference TRBV13 and TRBJ2-7, the full variable domain reads AAGVIQSPRHLIKEKRETATLKCYPIPRHDTVYWYQQGPGQDPQFLISFYEKMQSDKGSIPDRFSAQQFSDYHSELNMSSLELGDSALYFCASSSLARNSYEQYFGPGTRLTVT.

The chain employs TRBV12-3 or TRBV12-4 and TRBJ1-1; D remains unclear. Trimming pared 7 bases from V and 0 bases from J, leaving 15 bases between. The CDR3 is made up of 15 amino acids. This CDR3 is CASTRVGRMNTEAFF. CDR3 coding DNA: TGTGCCAGCACCCGCGTGGGAAGAATGAACACTGAAGCTTTCTTT.

This chain joins TRBV28 and TRBJ1-5, with D unclear. CDR3 size: 14 residues. CDR1 and CDR2 (germline): MDHEN, SYDVKM. V gave up 6 bases and J gave up 0 bases, with 9 bases separating them. The CDR3, as DNA: TGTGCCAGCAGAAAACGGAATAGCAATCAGCCCCAGCATTTT. Its translation: CASRKRNSNQPQHF.

This clonotype was found many times. The chain recombines TRBV6-1 with TRBJ1-6; D remains unclear. CDR1 is MNHNS, CDR2 SASEGT, per germline. CDR3 length: 16 residues. Trimming removed 6 bases from V and 0 bases from J, with 12 bases in between. CDR3 nucleotides: TGTGCCAGCAGGCGGACGGAAAGCTCCTATAATTCACCCCTCCACTTT. This translates into CASRRTESSYNSPLHF.

In its sample, this clonotype was seen many times. The gene calls are TRBV3-1 and TRBJ1-2; 7 positions agree with TRBD1. Germline CDR1 LGHDT, CDR2 YNNKEL (reference sequence). The CDR3 loop spans 14 amino acids. Unmatched junction bases numbered 3, after V lost 3 bases and J lost 2 bases. CDR3 in DNA: TGTGCCAGCAGCCACCAGACAGGGAACTATGGCTACACCTTC. Its translation: CASSHQTGNYGYTF.

Notes on this clonotype: This could be a read error, since a much larger clone is one nucleotide away. The chain employs TRBV6-1 and TRBJ2-7; D possibly uses TRBD1 or TRBD2 (5 bases each). This CDR3 comprises 14 residues. Trimming cost V 11 bases and J 7 bases, with 24 bases left between them. Per the germline V gene, CDR1 is MNHNS and CDR2 is SASEGT. CDR3 loop: CAAPPRDHPWEQYF. The DNA of the CDR3 is TGTGCCGCACCCCCCAGGGACCACCCGTGGGAGCAGTACTTC.

The chain has TRBV7-2 and TRBJ2-7; D is undetermined. Looked up from germline, CDR1 is SGHTA and CDR2 is FQGNSA. V gave up 2 bases and J gave up 6 bases, with 20 bases separating them. This CDR3 is 16 amino acids long. The CDR3 DNA follows: TGTGCCAGCAGCTTAAGTCTACCAGTCCCACCCCCCGAGCAGTACTTC. Amino acid sequence: CASSLSLPVPPPEQYF.

This clonotype has more than one count but fewer than ten. This chain uses TRBV29-1 with TRBJ2-1, with D tentatively TRBD1 (7 bases). The germline gives CDR1 SQVTM, CDR2 ANQGSEA. The CDR3 is made up of 13 amino acids. Between the trimmed V and J ends, which lost 7 bases and 5 bases, there was a span of 15 bases. CDR3 nucleotide sequence: TGCAGCGGCCGGACAGGAGGGGACAATGAGCAGTTCTTC. Translated, it gives CSGRTGGDNEQFF.

The sample holds many counts of this clonotype. The rearrangement links TRBV2 to TRBJ2-1, with 13 positions matching TRBD2. Germline V gives CDR1 SNHLY, CDR2 FYNNEI. The V and J ends lost 2 bases and 5 bases, in that order; junction bases with no gene match: 0. The CDR3 is 15 residues long. CDR3 nucleotides: TGTGCCAGCAGTGAAACTAGCGGGAGGGACAATGAGCAGTTCTTC. The encoded protein is CASSETSGRDNEQFF.

This clonotype was counted between two and nine times. V is TRBV29-1 and J is TRBJ2-7; 9 positions match TRBD1. The CDR3 runs to 12 residues. The germline V gene has CDR1 SQVTM and CDR2 ANQGSEA. The ends lost 7 bases at V and 3 bases at J; junction bases unmatched: 4. The DNA of the CDR3 is TGCAGCGCCGGGACAGGGTTCTACGAGCAGTACTTC. Protein: CSAGTGFYEQYF.